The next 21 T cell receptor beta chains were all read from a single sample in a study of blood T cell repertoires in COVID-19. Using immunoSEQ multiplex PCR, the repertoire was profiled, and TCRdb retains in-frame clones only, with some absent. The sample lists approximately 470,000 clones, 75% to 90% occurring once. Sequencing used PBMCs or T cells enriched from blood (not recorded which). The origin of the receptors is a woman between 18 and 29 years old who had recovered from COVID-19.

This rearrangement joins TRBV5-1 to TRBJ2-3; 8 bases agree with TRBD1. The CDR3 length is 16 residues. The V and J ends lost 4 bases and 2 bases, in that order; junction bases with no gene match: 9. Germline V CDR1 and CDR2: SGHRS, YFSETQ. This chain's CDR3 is CASSVDRQGITDTQYF. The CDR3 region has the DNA TGCGCCAGCAGCGTGGACCGACAGGGGATCACAGATACGCAGTATTTT.

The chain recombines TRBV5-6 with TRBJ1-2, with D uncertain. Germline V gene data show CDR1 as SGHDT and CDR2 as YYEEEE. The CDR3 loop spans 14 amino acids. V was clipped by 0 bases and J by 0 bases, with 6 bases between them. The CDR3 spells CASSLGLTNYGYTF. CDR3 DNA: TGTGCCAGCAGCTTGGGACTGACTAACTATGGCTACACCTTC. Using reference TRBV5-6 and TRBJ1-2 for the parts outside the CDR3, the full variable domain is DAGVTQSPTHLIKTRGQQVTLRCSPKSGHDTVSWYQQALGQGPQFIFQYYEEEERQRGNFPDRFSGHQFPNYSSELNVNALLLGDSALYLCASSLGLTNYGYTFGSGTRLTVV.

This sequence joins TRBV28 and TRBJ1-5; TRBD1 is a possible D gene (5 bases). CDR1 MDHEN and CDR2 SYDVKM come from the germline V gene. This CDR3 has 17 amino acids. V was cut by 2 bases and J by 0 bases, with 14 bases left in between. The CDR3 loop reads CASSLGADPYSNQPQHF. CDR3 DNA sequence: TGTGCCAGCAGTTTAGGGGCAGACCCTTATAGCAATCAGCCCCAGCATTTT.

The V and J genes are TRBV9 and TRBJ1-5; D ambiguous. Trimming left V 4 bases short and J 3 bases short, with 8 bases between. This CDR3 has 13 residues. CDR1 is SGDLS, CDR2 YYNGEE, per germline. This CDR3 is CASSPGSNQPQHF. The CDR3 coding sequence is TGTGCCAGCAGCCCAGGCTCCAATCAGCCCCAGCATTTT.

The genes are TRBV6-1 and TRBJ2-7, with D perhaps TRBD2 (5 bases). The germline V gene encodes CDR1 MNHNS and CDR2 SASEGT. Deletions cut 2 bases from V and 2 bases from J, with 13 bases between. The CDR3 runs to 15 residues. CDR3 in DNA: TGTGCCAGCAGTGAAATCGGACTCCCAACCTACGAGCAGTACTTC. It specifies CASSEIGLPTYEQYF.

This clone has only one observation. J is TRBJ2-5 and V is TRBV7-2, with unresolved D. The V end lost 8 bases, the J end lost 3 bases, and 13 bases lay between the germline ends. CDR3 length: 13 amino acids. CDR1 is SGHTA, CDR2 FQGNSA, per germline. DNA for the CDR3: TGTGCCAGCCGCCAGATACTAAAAGAGACCCAGTACTTC. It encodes CASRQILKETQYF.

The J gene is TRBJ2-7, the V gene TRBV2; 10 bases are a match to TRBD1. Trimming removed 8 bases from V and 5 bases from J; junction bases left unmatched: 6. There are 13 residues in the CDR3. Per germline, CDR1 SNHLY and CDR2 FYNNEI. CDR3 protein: CASRDRGGHEQYF. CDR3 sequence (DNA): TGTGCCAGCCGGGACAGGGGTGGCCACGAGCAGTACTTC.

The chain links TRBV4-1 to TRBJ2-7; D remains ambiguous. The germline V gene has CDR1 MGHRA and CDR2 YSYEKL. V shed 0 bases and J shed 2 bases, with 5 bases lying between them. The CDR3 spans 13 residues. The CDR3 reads CASSQDATYEQYF. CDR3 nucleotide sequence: TGCGCCAGCAGCCAAGATGCGACCTACGAGCAGTACTTC.

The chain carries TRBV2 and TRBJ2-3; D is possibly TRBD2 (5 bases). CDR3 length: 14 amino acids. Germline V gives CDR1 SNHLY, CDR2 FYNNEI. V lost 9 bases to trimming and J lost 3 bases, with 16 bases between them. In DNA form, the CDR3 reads TGTGCCAGAAACAAGCGGACGGGAACAGATACGCAGTATTTT. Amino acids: CARNKRTGTDTQYF.

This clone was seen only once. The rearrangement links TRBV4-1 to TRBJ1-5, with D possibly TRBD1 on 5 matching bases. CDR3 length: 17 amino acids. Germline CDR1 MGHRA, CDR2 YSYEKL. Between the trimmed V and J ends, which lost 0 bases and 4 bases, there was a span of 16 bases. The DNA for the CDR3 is TGCGCCAGCAGCCAAGATCACAGACAGCCCTTAAATCAGCCCCAGCATTTT. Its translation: CASSQDHRQPLNQPQHF.

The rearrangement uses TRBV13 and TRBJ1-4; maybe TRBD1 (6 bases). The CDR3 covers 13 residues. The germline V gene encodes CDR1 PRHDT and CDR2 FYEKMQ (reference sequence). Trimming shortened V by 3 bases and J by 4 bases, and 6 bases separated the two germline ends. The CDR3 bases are TGTGCCAGCAGCTTCAGGGGTAATGAAAAACTGTTTTTT. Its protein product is CASSFRGNEKLFF.

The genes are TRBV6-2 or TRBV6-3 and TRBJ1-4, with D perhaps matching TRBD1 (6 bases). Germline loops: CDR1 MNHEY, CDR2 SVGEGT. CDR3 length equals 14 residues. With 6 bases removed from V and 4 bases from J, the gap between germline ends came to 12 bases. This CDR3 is CASSEQGYNEKLFF. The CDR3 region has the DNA TGTGCCAGCAGCGAACAGGGATATAATGAAAAACTGTTTTTT.

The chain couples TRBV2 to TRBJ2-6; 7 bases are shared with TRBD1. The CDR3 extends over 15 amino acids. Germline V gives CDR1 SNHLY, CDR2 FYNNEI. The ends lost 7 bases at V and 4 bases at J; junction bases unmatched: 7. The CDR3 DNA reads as TGTGCCAGCACCTTGACAGGGTCCGGGGCCAACGTCCTGACTTTC. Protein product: CASTLTGSGANVLTF.

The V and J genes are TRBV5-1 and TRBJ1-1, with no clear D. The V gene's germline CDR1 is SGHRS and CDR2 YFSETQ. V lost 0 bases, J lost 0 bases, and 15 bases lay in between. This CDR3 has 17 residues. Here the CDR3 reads CASSLDAVGSLNTEAFF. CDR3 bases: TGCGCCAGCAGCTTGGACGCCGTGGGCTCTTTGAACACTGAAGCTTTCTTT.

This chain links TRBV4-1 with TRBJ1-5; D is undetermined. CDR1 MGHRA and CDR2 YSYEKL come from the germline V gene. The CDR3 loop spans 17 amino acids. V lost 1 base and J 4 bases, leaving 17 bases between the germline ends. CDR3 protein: CASSQVGRAPHNQPQHF. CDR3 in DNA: TGCGCCAGCAGCCAAGTTGGGCGGGCCCCCCATAATCAGCCCCAGCATTTT.

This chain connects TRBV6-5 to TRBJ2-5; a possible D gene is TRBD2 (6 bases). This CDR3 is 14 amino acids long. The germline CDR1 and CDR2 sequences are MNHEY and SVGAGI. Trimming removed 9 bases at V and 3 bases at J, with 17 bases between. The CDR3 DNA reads TGTGCCAGTTCCCGGCGGGGACCCGAAGAGACCCAGTACTTC. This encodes CASSRRGPEETQYF.

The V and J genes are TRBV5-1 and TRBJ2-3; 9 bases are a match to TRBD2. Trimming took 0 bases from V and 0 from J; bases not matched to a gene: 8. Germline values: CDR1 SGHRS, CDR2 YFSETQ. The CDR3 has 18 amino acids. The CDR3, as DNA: TGCGCCAGCAGCTTGGAAGTGGGGCTAGCGGGGAGCACAGATACGCAGTATTTT. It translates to CASSLEVGLAGSTDTQYF. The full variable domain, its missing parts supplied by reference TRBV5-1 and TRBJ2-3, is KAGVTQTPRYLIKTRGQQVTLSCSPISGHRSVSWYQQTPGQGLQFLFEYFSETQRNKGNFPGRFSGRQFSNSRSEMNVSTLELGDSALYLCASSLEVGLAGSTDTQYFGPGTRLTVL.

The CDR3 sequence is CASSQGDRGGNSPLHF. The CDR3 DNA sequence: TGCGCCAGCAGCCAAGGGGACAGGGGAGGCAATTCACCCCTCCACTTT. The chain carries TRBV5-1 and TRBJ1-6; 10 bases match TRBD1. The CDR3 has 16 residues. Germline loops: CDR1 SGHRS, CDR2 YFSETQ. V shed 4 bases and J 7 bases; nucleotides not matched to a gene: 8.

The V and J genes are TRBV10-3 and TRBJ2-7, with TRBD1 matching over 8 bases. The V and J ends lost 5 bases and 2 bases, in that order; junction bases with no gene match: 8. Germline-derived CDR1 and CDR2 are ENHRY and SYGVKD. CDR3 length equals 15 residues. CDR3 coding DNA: TGTGCCATCAGTTCGGGACAGGACCTAACCTACGAGCAGTACTTC. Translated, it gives CAISSGQDLTYEQYF.

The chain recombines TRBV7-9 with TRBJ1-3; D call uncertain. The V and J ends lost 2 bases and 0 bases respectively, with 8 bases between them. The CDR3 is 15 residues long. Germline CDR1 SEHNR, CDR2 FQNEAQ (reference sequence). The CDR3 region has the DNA TGTGCCAGCAGCTTACTACAGCCCTCTGGAAACACCATATATTTT. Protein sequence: CASSLLQPSGNTIYF. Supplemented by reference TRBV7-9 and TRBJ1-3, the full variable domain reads DTGVSQNPRHKITKRGQNVTFRCDPISEHNRLYWYRQTLGQGPEFLTYFQNEAQLEKSRLLSDRFSAERPKGSFSTLEIQRTEQGDSAMYLCASSLLQPSGNTIYFGEGSWLTVV.

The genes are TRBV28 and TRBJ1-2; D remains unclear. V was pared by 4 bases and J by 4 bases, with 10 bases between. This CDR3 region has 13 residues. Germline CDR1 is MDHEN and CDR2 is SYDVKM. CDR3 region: CASSSPWSYGYTF. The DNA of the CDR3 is TGTGCCAGCAGTTCGCCTTGGAGCTATGGCTACACCTTC.